This T cell receptor (beta chain) was captured in a study of PD-L1 blockade in urothelial cancer. Across the study: At 6 weeks and at 3 weeks (second dose) after treatment start, blood was analyzed. Blood yielded a median of around 140,000 T cells per sample.

Sequenced by immunoSEQ multiplex PCR; TCRdb stores in-frame clones only, minus some. Of around 70,000 clones listed, around 90% are singletons. Documented time point: pretreatment peripheral blood. The TCR originated in a man in his 70s with urothelial cancer. The sample was PBMCs, taken around atezolizumab (anti-PD-L1) treatment.

CDR3 nucleotide sequence: TGTGCCAGCAGTTTACTCAACTATGGCTACACCTTC. It encodes CASSLLNYGYTF. The chain uses TRBV28 and TRBJ1-2; D not certain. V shed 2 bases and J shed 2 bases, with 3 bases lying between them. The CDR3 runs 12 residues. The germline CDR1 and CDR2 sequences are MDHEN and SYDVKM.